The source of this T cell receptor beta chain is a study of blood T cell repertoires in COVID-19. Using immunoSEQ multiplex PCR, the repertoire was profiled, and TCRdb retains in-frame clones only, with some absent. The sample includes approximately 50,000 clones, more than 80% of them seen just once. The germline V and J ends were trimmed by 2 bases and 4 bases, with 6 bases remaining between them. The CDR3 spans 12 residues. Germline lookup yields CDR1 ENHRY and CDR2 SYGVKD. The specimen was peripheral blood. The chain recombines TRBV10-3 with TRBJ2-7; possible D gene TRBD1, 5 bases. This sequence originates from a human donor in a cohort sampled during active COVID-19. The CDR3 reads CAISERGYEQYF. The CDR3 DNA reads as TGTGCCATCAGTGAGAGGGGTTACGAGCAGTACTTC.